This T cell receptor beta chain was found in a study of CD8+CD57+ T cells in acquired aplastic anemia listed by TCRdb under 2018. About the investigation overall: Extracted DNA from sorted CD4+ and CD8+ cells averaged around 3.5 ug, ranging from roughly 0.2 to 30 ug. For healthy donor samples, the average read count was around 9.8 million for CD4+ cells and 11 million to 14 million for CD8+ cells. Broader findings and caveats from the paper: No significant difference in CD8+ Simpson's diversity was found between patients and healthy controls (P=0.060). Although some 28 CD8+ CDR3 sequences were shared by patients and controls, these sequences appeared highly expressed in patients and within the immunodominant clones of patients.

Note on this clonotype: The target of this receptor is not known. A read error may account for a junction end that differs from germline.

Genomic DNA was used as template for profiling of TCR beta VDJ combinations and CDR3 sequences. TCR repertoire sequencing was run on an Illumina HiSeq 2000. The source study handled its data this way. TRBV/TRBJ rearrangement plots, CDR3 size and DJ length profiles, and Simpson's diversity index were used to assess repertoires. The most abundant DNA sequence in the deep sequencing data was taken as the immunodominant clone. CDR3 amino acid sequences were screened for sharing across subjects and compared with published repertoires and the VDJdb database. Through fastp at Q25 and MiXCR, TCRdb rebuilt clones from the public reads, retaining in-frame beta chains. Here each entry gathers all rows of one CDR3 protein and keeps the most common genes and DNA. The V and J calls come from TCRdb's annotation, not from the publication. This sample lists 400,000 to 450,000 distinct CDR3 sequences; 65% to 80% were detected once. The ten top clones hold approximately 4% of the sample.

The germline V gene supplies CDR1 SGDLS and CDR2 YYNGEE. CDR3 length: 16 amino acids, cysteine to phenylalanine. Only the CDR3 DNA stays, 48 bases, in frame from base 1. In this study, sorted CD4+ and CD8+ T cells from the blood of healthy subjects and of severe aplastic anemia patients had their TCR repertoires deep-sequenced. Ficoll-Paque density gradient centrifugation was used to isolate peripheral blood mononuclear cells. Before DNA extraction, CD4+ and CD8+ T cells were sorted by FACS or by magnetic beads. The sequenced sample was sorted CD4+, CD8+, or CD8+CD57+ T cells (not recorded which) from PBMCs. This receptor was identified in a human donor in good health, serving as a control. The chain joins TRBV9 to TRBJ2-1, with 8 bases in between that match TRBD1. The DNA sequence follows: TGTGCCAGCAGCTTTGAGACAGGGGCGAGAGGCTATGAGAAGTTCTTC. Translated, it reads CASSFETGARGYEKFF.